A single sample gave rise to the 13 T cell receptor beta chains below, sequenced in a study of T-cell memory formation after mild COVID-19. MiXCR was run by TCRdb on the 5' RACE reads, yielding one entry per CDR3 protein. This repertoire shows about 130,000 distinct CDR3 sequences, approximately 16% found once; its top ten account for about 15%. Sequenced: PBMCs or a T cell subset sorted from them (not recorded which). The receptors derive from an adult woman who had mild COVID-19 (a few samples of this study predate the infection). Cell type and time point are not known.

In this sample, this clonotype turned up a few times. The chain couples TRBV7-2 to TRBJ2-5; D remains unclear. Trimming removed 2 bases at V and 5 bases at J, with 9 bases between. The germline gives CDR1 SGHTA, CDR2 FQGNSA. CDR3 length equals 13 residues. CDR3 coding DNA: TGTGCCAGCAGCTTAAATCCCAGCGAGACCCAGTACTTC. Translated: CASSLNPSETQYF.

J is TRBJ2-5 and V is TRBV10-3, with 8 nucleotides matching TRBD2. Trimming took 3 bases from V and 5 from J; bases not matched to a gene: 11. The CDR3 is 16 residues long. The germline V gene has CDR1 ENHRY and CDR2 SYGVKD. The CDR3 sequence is CAISDVRRGENETQYF. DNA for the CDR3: TGTGCCATCAGTGACGTGAGGCGGGGGGAGAATGAGACCCAGTACTTC.

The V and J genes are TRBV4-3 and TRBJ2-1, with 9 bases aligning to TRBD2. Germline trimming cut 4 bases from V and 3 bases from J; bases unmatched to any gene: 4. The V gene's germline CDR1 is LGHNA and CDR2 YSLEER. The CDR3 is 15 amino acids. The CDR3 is CASSPRLAVYNEQFF. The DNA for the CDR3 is TGCGCCAGCAGCCCCCGACTAGCGGTCTACAATGAGCAGTTCTTC.

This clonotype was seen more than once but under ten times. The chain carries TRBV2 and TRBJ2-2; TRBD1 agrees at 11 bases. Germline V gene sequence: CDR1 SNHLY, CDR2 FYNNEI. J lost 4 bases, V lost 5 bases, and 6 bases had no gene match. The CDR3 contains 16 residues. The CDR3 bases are TGTGCCAGCAGTCCCGGGACAGGGGGTGTCACCGGGGAGCTGTTTTTT. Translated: CASSPGTGGVTGELFF.

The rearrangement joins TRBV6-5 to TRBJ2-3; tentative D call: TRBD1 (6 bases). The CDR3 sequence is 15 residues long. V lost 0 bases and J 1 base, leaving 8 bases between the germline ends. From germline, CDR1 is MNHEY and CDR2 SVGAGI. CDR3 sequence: CASSYSGAGTDTQYF. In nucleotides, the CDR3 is TGTGCCAGCAGTTACTCGGGGGCCGGCACAGATACGCAGTATTTT.

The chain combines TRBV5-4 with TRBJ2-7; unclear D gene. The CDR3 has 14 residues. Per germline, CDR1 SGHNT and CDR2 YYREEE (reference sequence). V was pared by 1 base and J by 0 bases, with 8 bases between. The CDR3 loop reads CASSLSGDSYEQYF. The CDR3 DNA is TGTGCCAGCAGCTTGTCCGGCGACTCCTACGAGCAGTACTTC.

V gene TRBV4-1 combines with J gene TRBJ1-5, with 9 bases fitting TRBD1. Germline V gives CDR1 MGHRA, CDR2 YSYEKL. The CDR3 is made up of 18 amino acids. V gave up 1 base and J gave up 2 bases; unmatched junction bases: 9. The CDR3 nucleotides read TGCGCCAGCAGCCAAGCCCTGACAGGGGGGATTGGCAATCAGCCCCAGCATTTT. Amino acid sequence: CASSQALTGGIGNQPQHF.

The CDR3 sequence is CASSSSPGQGYEQYF. CDR3 nucleotide sequence: TGTGCCAGCAGCTCCTCACCGGGACAAGGGTACGAGCAGTACTTC. The J gene is TRBJ2-7, the V gene TRBV11-1; tentative D call: TRBD1 (6 bases). Trimming took off 4 bases at V and 4 bases at J, with 17 bases between the two ends. CDR1 and CDR2 from the germline V gene are SGHAT and FQDESV (reference sequence). The length of the CDR3 is 15 residues.

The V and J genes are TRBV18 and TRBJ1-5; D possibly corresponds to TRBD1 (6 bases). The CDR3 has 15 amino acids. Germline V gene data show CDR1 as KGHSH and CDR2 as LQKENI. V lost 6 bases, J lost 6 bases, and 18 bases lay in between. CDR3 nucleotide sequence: TGTGCCAGCTCCCTTGGGGGGCAGGCTGGTCAGCCCCAGCATTTT. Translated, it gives CASSLGGQAGQPQHF.

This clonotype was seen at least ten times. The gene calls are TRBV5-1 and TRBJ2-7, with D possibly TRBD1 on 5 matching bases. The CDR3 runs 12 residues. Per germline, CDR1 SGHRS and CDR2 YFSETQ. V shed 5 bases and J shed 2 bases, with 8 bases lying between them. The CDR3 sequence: CASSRTTYEQYF. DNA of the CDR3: TGCGCCAGCAGTCGGACAACCTACGAGCAGTACTTC.

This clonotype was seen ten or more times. The CDR3 is CASSPPGRQETQYF. CDR3 coding DNA: TGTGCCAGCAGCCCCCCCGGGAGACAAGAGACCCAGTACTTC. V and J are TRBV7-9 and TRBJ2-5; D might be TRBD2 (6 bases). The CDR3 runs to 14 residues. The ends were cut back, 5 bases at V and 2 bases at J, with 12 bases in the middle. The germline V gene encodes CDR1 SEHNR and CDR2 FQNEAQ (reference sequence). The complete variable domain, with remaining parts taken from reference TRBV7-9 and TRBJ2-5, reads DTGVSQNPRHKITKRGQNVTFRCDPISEHNRLYWYRQTLGQGPEFLTYFQNEAQLEKSRLLSDRFSAERPKGSFSTLEIQRTEQGDSAMYLCASSPPGRQETQYFGPGTRLLVL.

CDR3 sequence: CASSPITGDYEQYF. The CDR3 nucleotides are TGTGCCAGCAGTCCAATCACAGGGGACTACGAGCAGTACTTC. This sequence joins TRBV6-5 and TRBJ2-7; 7 bases map to TRBD1. The CDR3 has 14 amino acids. V was pared by 5 bases and J by 3 bases, with 7 bases of the junction left unmatched. Germline assignment: CDR1 MNHEY and CDR2 SVGAGI.

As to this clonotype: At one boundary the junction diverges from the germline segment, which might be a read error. The CDR3 DNA sequence: TGTGCCAGCAGCCTGCCGACGGGAGTCAACCAGGAGACCCAGTACTTC. It yields the protein CASSLPTGVNQETQYF. V gene TRBV5-6 combines with J gene TRBJ2-5, with TRBD2 as a possible D gene (6 bases). Germline CDR1 and CDR2: SGHDT and YYEEEE. This CDR3 has 16 amino acids.